Below, 14 T cell receptor beta chains from the same sample are listed, as sequenced in a study of blood T cell repertoires in COVID-19. Some clones are missing from TCRdb's copy, which holds only in-frame ones; the method was immunoSEQ multiplex PCR. The sample includes around 60,000 clones, around nine tenths seen only once; the top ten take roughly 1.2%. Sequencing used peripheral blood. All receptors derive from a man in his 60s with acute or convalescent COVID-19.

CDR3 nucleotide sequence: TGCAGCGTTGCGGGACAGGACAACTTGGCTTTCTTT. It encodes CSVAGQDNLAFF. The V and J genes are TRBV29-1 and TRBJ1-1, with TRBD1 matching 8 bases. CDR1 is SQVTM, CDR2 ANQGSEA, per germline. J lost 11 bases, V lost 4 bases, and 9 bases had no gene match. The CDR3 extends over 12 amino acids.

The chain links TRBV29-1 to TRBJ2-6; no clear D gene. Germline CDR1 reads SQVTM; CDR2 reads ANQGSEA. The CDR3 sequence is 16 residues long. V was clipped by 4 bases and J by 0 bases, with 13 bases between them. The CDR3 nucleotides are TGCAGCGTTGGTCCAGGCCCAGACTCTGGGGCCAACGTCCTGACTTTC. Protein product: CSVGPGPDSGANVLTF. Based on the CDR3 plus reference TRBV29-1 and TRBJ2-6, the full variable domain is SAVISQKPSRDICQRGTSLTIQCQVDSQVTMMFWYRQQPGQSLTLIATANQGSEATYESGFVIDKFPISRPNLTFSTLTVSNMSPEDSSIYLCSVGPGPDSGANVLTFGAGSRLTVL.

This clone has a single count. The chain recombines TRBV19 with TRBJ1-2, with D possibly TRBD1 on 6 matching bases. Germline values: CDR1 LNHDA, CDR2 SQIVND (reference sequence). The V gene lost 5 bases and the J gene lost 3 bases, with 19 bases spanning the gap. The CDR3 has 16 residues. The CDR3 sequence is CASSSRAATGHYGYTF. DNA of the CDR3: TGTGCCAGTAGTTCCCGGGCGGCGACAGGTCACTATGGCTACACCTTC. Variable domain in full (rest from reference TRBV19 and TRBJ1-2): DGGITQSPKYLFRKEGQNVTLSCEQNLNHDAMYWYRQDPGQGLRLIYYSQIVNDFQKGDIAEGYSVSREKKESFPLTVTSAQKNPTAFYLCASSSRAATGHYGYTFGSGTRLTVV.

This clone was detected only a few times. The J gene is TRBJ1-2, the V gene TRBV10-3; D may be TRBD1 (5 bases). CDR3 length: 15 amino acids. Germline loops: CDR1 ENHRY, CDR2 SYGVKD. The germline V and J ends were trimmed by 4 bases and 2 bases, with 14 bases remaining between them. CDR3 coding DNA: TGTGCCATCAGTGGTGGGGGAGGCTCCAACTATGGCTACACCTTC. Its translation is CAISGGGGSNYGYTF.

The chain uses TRBV7-6 and TRBJ1-1; TRBD1 might be the D (6 bases). Germline V gene data show CDR1 as SGHVS and CDR2 as FNYEAQ. The CDR3 is 15 amino acids. The V end lost 4 bases, the J end lost 7 bases, and 19 bases lay between the germline ends. CDR3 DNA sequence: TGTGCCAGCAGCTCCGGTCTTGGACAGCGCGGTGAAGCTTTCTTT. Translation: CASSSGLGQRGEAFF.

This clone is a singleton in its sample. J is TRBJ1-5 and V is TRBV3-1 (or the pseudogene TRBV3-2); D unresolved. V was clipped by 1 base and J by 12 bases, with 10 bases between them. This CDR3 contains 12 residues. Germline V lookup: CDR1 LGHDT, CDR2 YNNKEL (reference sequence). The CDR3 DNA follows: TGTGCCAGCAGCCAAGGACAAAACGTCCAGCATTTT. Its translation: CASSQGQNVQHF.

A word on this clone: Different DNA sequences within this sample yield the same CDR3. The V call is TRBV9, the J call TRBJ1-2; 7 bases fit TRBD1. Germline loops: CDR1 SGDLS, CDR2 YYNGEE. This CDR3 is 14 amino acids long. V lost 0 bases, J lost 4 bases, and 3 bases stayed unmatched. The CDR3 region has the DNA TGTGCCAGCAGCGTAGTGACAGGGACCTATGGCTACACCTTC. Amino acid sequence: CASSVVTGTYGYTF.

The rearrangement joins TRBV2 to TRBJ2-1; a weak D match, TRBD1 (5 bases). This CDR3 is 14 amino acids long. Trimming removed 6 bases from V and 8 bases from J, with 17 bases in between. Germline V gives CDR1 SNHLY, CDR2 FYNNEI. The CDR3 spells CASRRRETDHEQFF. CDR3 nucleotides: TGTGCCAGCAGAAGGCGAGAGACAGATCATGAGCAGTTCTTC.

The gene calls are TRBV29-1 and TRBJ1-6; TRBD1 is a possible D gene (6 bases). Trimming pared 5 bases from V and 8 bases from J, leaving 13 bases between. Germline V gene data show CDR1 as SQVTM and CDR2 as ANQGSEA. CDR3 length: 13 residues. The CDR3 protein is CSVRGTGDSPLHF. DNA for the CDR3: TGCAGCGTTAGGGGGACCGGAGATTCACCCCTCCACTTT.

The genes are TRBV2 and TRBJ1-5; possibly TRBD1 for D (6 bases). CDR1 is SNHLY, CDR2 FYNNEI, per germline. The ends were cut back, 6 bases at V and 1 base at J, with 13 bases in the middle. The CDR3 runs 15 residues. The DNA of the CDR3 is TGTGCCAGCAGACAAGAAGACAGGAGCAATCAGCCCCAGCATTTT. Protein: CASRQEDRSNQPQHF.

J is TRBJ2-4 and V is TRBV6-6, with D perhaps TRBD1 (6 bases). The germline V gene has CDR1 MNHNY and CDR2 SVGAGI (reference sequence). Trimming removed 4 bases at V and 12 bases at J, with 10 bases between. CDR3 size: 11 residues. DNA of the CDR3: TGTGCCAGCAGTTGGCGACAGGATCAGTACTTC. Amino acid sequence: CASSWRQDQYF.

The chain recombines TRBV6-6 with TRBJ1-4; 9 nucleotides line up with TRBD1. V dropped 6 bases and J dropped 7; count of bases not matched to a gene: 3. This CDR3 has 13 residues. From germline, CDR1 is MNHNY and CDR2 SVGAGI (reference sequence). The CDR3 DNA reads TGTGCCAGCAGCCGGACAGGGGTTGAAAAACTGTTTTTT. This encodes CASSRTGVEKLFF.

This sequence joins TRBV30 and TRBJ2-2; tentatively, D is TRBD1 (5 bases). The CDR3 runs to 13 residues. V was pared by 4 bases and J by 7 bases, with 13 bases between. CDR1 and CDR2 (germline): GTSNPN, SVGIG (reference sequence). CDR3 bases: TGTGCCTGGATAGGGGCAGGGATCGGGGAGCTGTTTTTT. Amino acid sequence: CAWIGAGIGELFF.

The J gene is TRBJ1-2, the V gene TRBV15, with TRBD1 as a possible D gene (5 bases). Germline lookup yields CDR1 LNHNV and CDR2 YYDKDF (reference sequence). Trimming took off 0 bases at V and 8 bases at J, with 16 bases between the two ends. This CDR3 is built from 15 residues. Here the CDR3 reads CATSRDLAGIEGYTF. CDR3 nucleotides: TGTGCCACCAGCAGAGATCTGGCAGGGATCGAAGGCTACACCTTC.